This TCR beta chain was observed in a study of blood T cell repertoires in COVID-19 (dated by TCRdb to about 2020). Study-wide context: Samples covering the acute and convalescent phases of COVID-19 were provided by collaborators in the United States, Italy and Spain. The prospective study material was composed of cDNA or gDNA derived from T cells, B-cell-depleted T cells, or PBMCs. Deeply sampled blood TCRbeta repertoires from subjects exposed to, actively infected with, or recovered from COVID-19 were included in the dataset. A freely available public database, intended as a resource for researchers studying the immune response to SARS-CoV-2, is where the repertoires were released. Samples came from the ongoing ImmuneRACE study (first 160 participants) plus 1,254 subjects from 6 global collaborators. Sample metadata almost always included a de-identified subject ID, COVID-19 status, age in years and sex. HLA class I and class II types, where available, came from metadata supplied by the sample provider rather than from assay-based typing.

Study-wide findings and limitations: How much clinical and demographic metadata was included differed by source and by participant, and the metadata was provided uncurated.

The immunoSEQ Assay, a bias-controlled multiplex PCR, was used to amplify TCRbeta CDR3 regions from genomic DNA. As for the authors' bioinformatics: Nucleated cell counts per sample were estimated from amplification of reference gene primers within the assay. Sequence reads were collapsed and filtered to measure the absolute abundance of every unique TCRbeta CDR3 rearrangement. For each sample, productive Simpson clonality was calculated by taking the square root of Simpson's diversity index across productive rearrangements. The clones in this table, taken by TCRdb from immuneACCESS, are in-frame only. Not every clone is retained; where verified, under half of the shortfall comes from an unresolved V gene, and the cause of the rest is unknown. From that table come the V and J calls and clone size; the DNA was used to work out D and trimming. The sample table records fewer than 150,000 clones; 70% to 85% of these occur just once. The ten biggest clones cover roughly 2.7% of the sample.

On this clone itself: No cognate antigen has been identified for it. Per-base quality was not reported, and no clone a single base away is much larger than it.

Collaborating institutions collected whole blood in K2EDTA tubes following their own protocols. For TCRbeta analysis, collaborators shipped samples as frozen whole blood, isolated PBMCs, or DNA extracted from either of those sample types. Reading from cysteine to phenylalanine, the CDR3 counts 14 amino acids. Only the CDR3 DNA is retained, 42 bases long and in frame from the first base. Ends trimmed: V by 5 bases, J by 2 bases; bases unmatched to a gene: 2. Taken from the germline V gene (reference sequence), the CDR1 and CDR2 loops are SGHAT and FQDESV. Sequencing was performed on peripheral blood. The sequence is built from TRBV11-1 and TRBJ1-2; TRBD1 fits 10 bases in the junction. This sequence was found in a man aged 50 to 59 with acute or convalescent COVID-19. This receptor carries the CDR3 CASSRDRGNYGYTF. The bases read TGTGCCAGCAGCCGGGACAGGGGAAACTATGGCTACACCTTC.